A single sample gave rise to the 20 T cell receptor beta chains below, sequenced in a study of T cell responses to AZD1222 COVID-19 vaccine. TCRdb keeps only in-frame clones here, not all; method: immunoSEQ multiplex PCR. The sample includes approximately 120,000 clones, roughly 90% of them seen just once. Sample: peripheral blood, taken on day 0 of AZD1222 vaccination. These receptors all stem from an adult in good health.

The chain has TRBV28 and TRBJ2-7; 7 nucleotides line up with TRBD2. Unmatched junction bases numbered 12, after V lost 4 bases and J lost 0 bases. The CDR3 sequence is 17 residues long. CDR1 MDHEN and CDR2 SYDVKM come from the germline V gene. CDR3 nucleotides: TGTGCCAGCAGTTCCACGGGGCTAGCGGACCACTCCTACGAGCAGTACTTC. Amino acid sequence: CASSSTGLADHSYEQYF.

This clone has just one count. V usage is TRBV2 and J usage is TRBJ1-6, with TRBD1 matching 11 bases. Unmatched junction bases numbered 5, after V lost 2 bases and J lost 8 bases. Germline V CDR1 and CDR2: SNHLY, FYNNEI. There are 16 residues in the CDR3. In DNA form, the CDR3 reads TGTGCCAGCAGTGAACGGACAGGGGGCGCTTATTCACCCCTCCACTTT. This gives the protein CASSERTGGAYSPLHF.

This chain connects TRBV6-2 or TRBV6-3 to TRBJ1-6, with unresolved D. Germline V lookup: CDR1 MNHEY, CDR2 SVGEGT. The ends were cut back, 2 bases at V and 6 bases at J, with 11 bases in the middle. The CDR3 totals 15 residues. CDR3 in amino acids: CASSYAGRINSPLHF. The CDR3 DNA reads TGTGCCAGCAGTTACGCGGGCCGCATTAATTCACCCCTCCACTTT.

This clone was counted a few times. The chain has TRBV11-1 and TRBJ2-1; D might be TRBD1 (6 bases). V was cut by 6 bases and J by 0 bases, with 15 bases left in between. The germline V gene encodes CDR1 SGHAT and CDR2 FQDESV (reference sequence). CDR3 length: 16 amino acids. In DNA, the CDR3 is TGTGCCAGCAGTTACAGGGTTGGGAGCTCCTACAATGAGCAGTTCTTC. Amino acid sequence: CASSYRVGSSYNEQFF.

This chain uses TRBV6-1 with TRBJ1-2; D is possibly TRBD1 (5 bases). Trimming cost V 3 bases and J 2 bases, with 22 bases left between them. This CDR3 contains 18 residues. Germline V gene lookup returns CDR1 MNHNS and CDR2 SASEGT. CDR3 sequence (DNA): TGTGCCAGCAGTGACGGCAGGGTTGAAAGATATGCGAACTATGGCTACACCTTC. This sequence encodes CASSDGRVERYANYGYTF.

This chain connects TRBV19 to TRBJ2-7; perhaps TRBD2 as D (5 bases). Germline lookup yields CDR1 LNHDA and CDR2 SQIVND (reference sequence). Trimming pared 1 base from V and 2 bases from J, leaving 15 bases between. CDR3 length: 16 amino acids. The CDR3 sequence is CASSIGPRATPYEQYF. The CDR3 nucleotides read TGTGCCAGTAGTATAGGACCGCGGGCCACCCCCTACGAGCAGTACTTC.

The chain combines TRBV5-6 with TRBJ2-7, with 7 bases aligning to TRBD2. Germline CDR1 reads SGHDT; CDR2 reads YYEEEE. CDR3 length equals 14 residues. V gave up 2 bases and J gave up 4 bases; unmatched junction bases: 6. DNA for the CDR3: TGTGCCAGCAGCTTCGGCGGGAGTGGTTACGAGCAGTACTTC. Its translation: CASSFGGSGYEQYF.

The chain uses TRBV19 and TRBJ1-1; D is ambiguous. The CDR3 is made up of 13 amino acids. In germline, CDR1 is LNHDA, CDR2 SQIVND (reference sequence). V lost 3 bases to trimming and J lost 1 base, with 6 bases between them. CDR3 nucleotides: TGTGCCAGTAGTATCCGGGAGAACACTGAAGCTTTCTTT. It specifies CASSIRENTEAFF.

The chain combines TRBV28 with TRBJ2-7; D may be TRBD2 (5 bases). The germline CDR1 and CDR2 sequences are MDHEN and SYDVKM. V was cut by 7 bases and J by 5 bases, with 15 bases left in between. The CDR3 runs to 13 residues. CDR3 sequence reads: CASTLPGLDEQYF. Here the CDR3 DNA reads TGTGCCAGCACTTTGCCCGGACTGGACGAGCAGTACTTC. Combining the CDR3 with reference TRBV28 and TRBJ2-7 gives the whole variable domain DVKVTQSSRYLVKRTGEKVFLECVQDMDHENMFWYRQDPGLGLRLIYFSYDVKMKEKGDIPEGYSVSREKKERFSLILESASTNQTSMYLCASTLPGLDEQYFGPGTRLTVT.

The chain employs TRBV11-2 and TRBJ2-1; 7 nucleotides align to TRBD1. This CDR3 is built from 13 residues. Unmatched junction bases numbered 10, after V lost 5 bases and J lost 12 bases. CDR1 SGHAT and CDR2 FQNNGV come from the germline V gene. CDR3 residues: CASSQGTGTAQFF. The CDR3 DNA sequence: TGTGCCAGCAGCCAGGGGACCGGGACAGCGCAGTTCTTC.

DNA of the CDR3: TGTGCCAGCAGCTTAGGGGGCGCTAACTATGGCTACACCTTC. Translation gives CASSLGGANYGYTF. The V gene is TRBV11-2, the J gene TRBJ1-2, with a tentative D call TRBD1 (5 bases). The CDR3 consists of 14 residues. The V gene's germline CDR1 is SGHAT and CDR2 FQNNGV. With 1 base removed from V and 0 bases from J, the gap between germline ends came to 6 bases.

The chain links TRBV5-8 to TRBJ2-2; no reliable D call. The CDR3 sequence is 11 residues long. The V gene's germline CDR1 is SGHTS and CDR2 YDEGEE. With 2 bases removed from V and 5 bases from J, the gap between germline ends came to 1 base. The CDR3 DNA is TGTGCCAGCAGCTTTACCGGGGAGCTGTTTTTT. It is translated as CASSFTGELFF.

The chain combines TRBV18 with TRBJ1-2; the D is unclear. The V end was cut by 2 bases, the J end by 4 bases, with 17 bases between. From germline, CDR1 is KGHSH and CDR2 LQKENI. The CDR3 length is 16 residues. CDR3 protein: CASSPTTARTVYGYTF. The CDR3 DNA reads as TGTGCCAGCTCACCAACGACGGCGCGTACGGTCTATGGCTACACCTTC.

This clone was recorded a few times. The gene calls are TRBV6-5 and TRBJ2-7; D is possibly TRBD1 or TRBD2 (5 bases each). The CDR3 sequence is 15 residues long. V dropped 10 bases and J dropped 3 bases, with 22 bases sitting between them. CDR1 MNHEY and CDR2 SVGAGI come from the germline V gene. The CDR3 DNA reads TGTGCCACCCACGGGACCGGCCTAAGTCACTACGAGCAGTACTTC. Protein sequence: CATHGTGLSHYEQYF.

The J gene is TRBJ1-1, the V gene TRBV27; 7 positions agree with TRBD1. The germline V gene has CDR1 MNHEY and CDR2 SMNVEV (reference sequence). The length of the CDR3 is 16 residues. The junction had 6 bases not matched to a gene; V was cut back by 0 bases and J by 2 bases. CDR3 sequence reads: CASSLSGGGLNTEAFF. In nucleotides, the CDR3 is TGTGCCAGCAGTTTATCGGGAGGGGGCTTAAACACTGAAGCTTTCTTT.

J is TRBJ1-5 and V is TRBV27; D might be TRBD1 (6 bases). The CDR3 totals 15 residues. The V end was cut by 5 bases, the J end by 5 bases, with 16 bases between. Germline V lookup: CDR1 MNHEY, CDR2 SMNVEV (reference sequence). Here the CDR3 DNA reads TGTGCCAGCAGTCTAATCGGGGGGCCGGATCAGCCCCAGCATTTT. Translation: CASSLIGGPDQPQHF.

The CDR3: CASSNTGGNQPQHF. The DNA of the CDR3 is TGTGCCAGTAGTAACACAGGGGGCAATCAGCCCCAGCATTTT. V is TRBV19 and J is TRBJ1-5; TRBD1 matches at 7 bases. The V gene end was trimmed by 4 bases and the J gene end by 2 bases; junction bases not matched to a gene: 2. Germline assignment: CDR1 LNHDA and CDR2 SQIVND (reference sequence). The CDR3 loop spans 14 amino acids.

The chain joins TRBV6-4 to TRBJ2-1, with 7 positions matching TRBD2. V lost 4 bases, J lost 7 bases, and 7 bases stayed unmatched. The CDR3 contains 14 residues. The germline gives CDR1 MRHNA, CDR2 SNTAGT. For the CDR3, the DNA is TGTGCCAGCAGTGTGGGAGGGCATAGGAATGAGCAGTTCTTC. Encoded protein: CASSVGGHRNEQFF.

V is TRBV30 and J is TRBJ1-6; D remains ambiguous. With 2 bases removed from V and 10 bases from J, the gap between germline ends came to 9 bases. The CDR3 is 12 amino acids. From germline, CDR1 is GTSNPN and CDR2 SVGIG (reference sequence). This CDR3 is CAWSSGMSPLHF. CDR3 bases: TGTGCCTGGAGTTCCGGAATGTCACCCCTCCACTTT.

The CDR3 region is CASSSRTSGEDNEQFF. CDR3 bases: TGTGCCAGCAGCTCTCGGACTAGCGGGGAGGACAATGAGCAGTTCTTC. The J gene is TRBJ2-1, the V gene TRBV7-9; 12 bases line up with TRBD2. The CDR3 has 16 residues. CDR1 is SEHNR, CDR2 FQNEAQ, per germline (reference sequence). V lost 4 bases, J lost 5 bases, and 6 bases stayed unmatched.